The T cell receptor (beta chain) described here comes from a study of human T cells and chemical hapten exposure. This sample's time point: healthy volunteer bleed at 6 weeks. The authors extracted total RNA from unfractionated whole blood. This CDR3 comprises 15 residues. V dropped 4 bases and J dropped 7; count of bases not matched to a gene: 4. The germline gives CDR1 ENHRY, CDR2 SYGVKD. Source study methods: Samples ranged from about 20,000 to 700,000 TCRs, with a median of roughly 95,000. Using its own MiXCR run on the RACE reads, TCRdb lists one record per CDR3 protein. The V and J calls come from TCRdb's annotation, not from the publication. This sample has some 65,000 distinct CDR3 sequences, with roughly 6.1% found just once.

Sequencing used whole blood. This clonotype was obtained from a female donor in good health. Some clones in this sample may be carry-over from other donors' samples. The J gene is TRBJ2-1, the V gene TRBV10-3; 13 nucleotides agree with TRBD2. The CDR3 loop is CAISGTSGSRNEQFF. The CDR3 nucleotides are TGTGCCATCAGTGGGACTAGCGGGAGTAGGAATGAGCAGTTCTTC.